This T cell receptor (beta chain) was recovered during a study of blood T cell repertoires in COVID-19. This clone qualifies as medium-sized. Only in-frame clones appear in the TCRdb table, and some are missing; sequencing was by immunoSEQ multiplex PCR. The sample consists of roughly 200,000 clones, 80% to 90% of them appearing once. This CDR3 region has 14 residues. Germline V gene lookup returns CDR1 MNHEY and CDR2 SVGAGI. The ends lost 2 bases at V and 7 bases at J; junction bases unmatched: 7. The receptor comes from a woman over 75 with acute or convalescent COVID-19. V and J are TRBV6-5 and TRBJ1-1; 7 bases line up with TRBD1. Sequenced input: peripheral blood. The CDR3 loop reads CASSYTQGDDEAFF. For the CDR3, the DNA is TGTGCCAGCAGTTACACGCAGGGGGACGATGAAGCTTTCTTT.